The sequence of this T cell receptor (beta chain) was determined in a study of T cell changes during pregnancy in multiple sclerosis. Trimming left V 4 bases short and J 5 bases short, with 24 bases between. The CDR3 runs to 17 residues. CDR1 is SGHTA and CDR2 is FQGNSA in the germline V gene. Assay used: immunoSEQ multiplex PCR; TCRdb lists only in-frame clones, some missing. The sample consists of about 40,000 clones, 88% of them appearing once. The sample consisted of CD4+ T cells from peripheral blood mononuclear cells, taken before pregnancy. The sequence was collected from a female donor with multiple sclerosis, enrolled in a pregnancy study. The J gene is TRBJ2-7, the V gene TRBV7-2; D is uncertain. For the CDR3, the DNA is TGTGCCAGCAGCTCAAACTTAATGGCCTCGGGTCCGGACGAGCAGTACTTC. This codes for CASSSNLMASGPDEQYF.